These 20 T cell receptor beta chains were all obtained from the same sample, sequenced in a study of Ad26.COV2.S vaccination and SARS-CoV-2 variants. Treatment described: around 19 received Ad26.COV2.S at low or high dose, single or two shots; about 5 received placebo; per-sample allocation not given. At day 63 after the first vaccine or placebo injection, samples were drawn. Only in-frame clones appear in the TCRdb table, and some are missing; sequencing was by immunoSEQ multiplex PCR. The repertoire holds fewer than 400,000 clones, with 70% to 90% as singletons. Sequencing was performed on peripheral blood, taken in a trial of Ad26.COV2.S vaccine versus placebo. All receptors come from a person aged 18-60 years who received the Ad26.COV2.S COVID-19 vaccine or a placebo.

The chain has TRBV10-3 and TRBJ2-5; D unresolved. The CDR3 has 15 amino acids. Trimming pared 3 bases from V and 5 bases from J, leaving 16 bases between. The germline V gene encodes CDR1 ENHRY and CDR2 SYGVKD. CDR3 in DNA: TGTGCCATCAGTGATGCCGTACGAGTTGGGGAGACCCAGTACTTC. It is translated as CAISDAVRVGETQYF.

The chain combines TRBV18 with TRBJ2-7, with D perhaps matching TRBD1 (6 bases). Germline V lookup: CDR1 KGHSH, CDR2 LQKENI. The CDR3 has 16 residues. The V end lost 3 bases, the J end lost 1 base, and 16 bases lay between the germline ends. As DNA, the CDR3 is TGTGCCAGCTCACCCCCAGGGGCTCTAGGATCCTACGAGCAGTACTTC. Encoded protein: CASSPPGALGSYEQYF.

The chain joins TRBV29-1 to TRBJ2-6; D is ambiguous. CDR3 length: 16 amino acids. Trimming removed 5 bases from V and 1 base from J, with 15 bases in between. CDR1 SQVTM and CDR2 ANQGSEA come from the germline V gene. CDR3 sequence reads: CSVPMIVSSGANVLTF. Here the CDR3 DNA reads TGCAGCGTTCCAATGATTGTGTCTTCTGGGGCCAACGTCCTGACTTTC.

The chain recombines TRBV6-5 with TRBJ2-7; D is ambiguous. CDR3 length: 11 residues. V was pared by 2 bases and J by 7 bases, with 6 bases between. Germline-derived CDR1 and CDR2 are MNHEY and SVGAGI. CDR3 sequence: CASSYGSEQYF. CDR3 bases: TGTGCCAGCAGTTACGGATCGGAGCAGTACTTC.

The CDR3 loop reads CASSFRGQQYGYTF. The CDR3 DNA sequence: TGTGCCAGCAGCTTCCGGGGACAGCAATATGGCTACACCTTC. The chain uses TRBV7-2 and TRBJ1-2, with TRBD1 matching 7 bases. CDR1 is SGHTA and CDR2 is FQGNSA in the germline V gene. The CDR3 runs to 14 residues. V lost 3 bases and J lost 5; bases outside the gene matches: 6.

The chain couples TRBV30 to TRBJ2-3; 8 bases map to TRBD1. This CDR3 has 15 residues. V trimming: 2 bases; J trimming: 7 bases; junction bases outside the gene matches: 11. CDR1 is GTSNPN, CDR2 SVGIG, per germline (reference sequence). CDR3 region: CAWSRGQGGMNTQYF. CDR3 in DNA: TGTGCCTGGAGTCGAGGACAGGGAGGAATGAATACGCAGTATTTT.

The J gene is TRBJ2-7, the V gene TRBV5-4; 10 bases fit TRBD2. The CDR3 totals 15 residues. J lost 2 bases, V lost 4 bases, and 6 bases had no gene match. Germline lookup yields CDR1 SGHNT and CDR2 YYREEE (reference sequence). CDR3 nucleotides: TGTGCCAGCAGCCTCGGGACTAGCGCCGCCTACGAGCAGTACTTC. Translation: CASSLGTSAAYEQYF.

The chain couples TRBV6-5 to TRBJ2-5; D unclear. Germline CDR1 reads MNHEY; CDR2 reads SVGAGI. The CDR3 runs to 14 residues. Trimming removed 2 bases from V and 4 bases from J, with 11 bases in between. The CDR3, as DNA: TGTGCCAGCAGTTACCCCGGTGGCAGAGAGACCCAGTACTTC. Amino acid sequence: CASSYPGGRETQYF.

The chain links TRBV3-1 (or the pseudogene TRBV3-2) to TRBJ2-3, with D hard to call. V dropped 0 bases and J dropped 11 bases, with 9 bases sitting between them. CDR3 length equals 12 residues. Germline V gives CDR1 LGHDT, CDR2 YNNKEL (reference sequence). The CDR3 spells CASSQEPLGQYF. CDR3 nucleotides: TGTGCCAGCAGCCAAGAGCCCCTAGGGCAGTATTTT.

The chain uses TRBV3-1 (or the pseudogene TRBV3-2) and TRBJ2-2; 9 nucleotides line up with TRBD2. From germline, CDR1 is LGHDT and CDR2 YNNKEL (reference sequence). The CDR3 loop spans 15 amino acids. Unmatched junction bases numbered 4, after V lost 6 bases and J lost 2 bases. CDR3 amino acids: CASRPAGGNTGELFF. In nucleotides, the CDR3 is TGTGCCAGCAGGCCAGCGGGAGGCAACACCGGGGAGCTGTTTTTT.

The V call is TRBV18, the J call TRBJ2-7, with 11 bases lining up with TRBD1. CDR3 length equals 16 residues. From germline, CDR1 is KGHSH and CDR2 LQKENI. The trim removed 2 bases at V and 4 bases at J, leaving 7 bases unmatched. CDR3 bases: TGTGCCAGCTCACCAGAAGGGACAGGGGGAATTTACGAGCAGTACTTC. This codes for CASSPEGTGGIYEQYF. The full variable domain, completed using reference TRBV18 and TRBJ2-7, is NAGVMQNPRHLVRRRGQEARLRCSPMKGHSHVYWYRQLPEEGLKFMVYLQKENIIDESGMPKERFSAEFPKEGPSILRIQQVVRGDSAAYFCASSPEGTGGIYEQYFGPGTRLTVT.

The chain couples TRBV5-4 to TRBJ2-7; 7 positions agree with TRBD2. The CDR3 has 15 residues. From germline, CDR1 is SGHNT and CDR2 YYREEE (reference sequence). The V segment lost 0 bases and the J segment 2 bases; nucleotides outside the gene matches: 5. CDR3 sequence reads: CASSLVAGVPYEQYF. The CDR3 DNA sequence: TGTGCCAGCAGCTTGGTGGCGGGAGTCCCCTACGAGCAGTACTTC.

J is TRBJ1-6 and V is TRBV19, with 9 positions matching TRBD1. V lost 6 bases and J lost 7; bases outside the gene matches: 7. Per germline, CDR1 LNHDA and CDR2 SQIVND (reference sequence). CDR3 length equals 15 residues. The CDR3 sequence is CASSHGTGRNSPLHF. In DNA, the CDR3 is TGTGCCAGTAGCCACGGGACAGGGCGGAATTCACCCCTCCACTTT. Using reference TRBV19 and TRBJ1-6 for the parts outside the CDR3, the full variable domain is DGGITQSPKYLFRKEGQNVTLSCEQNLNHDAMYWYRQDPGQGLRLIYYSQIVNDFQKGDIAEGYSVSREKKESFPLTVTSAQKNPTAFYLCASSHGTGRNSPLHFGNGTRLTVT.

The CDR3 spells CASTLGGTYQETQYF. The CDR3 DNA follows: TGTGCCAGCACCCTTGGGGGGACGTACCAAGAGACCCAGTACTTC. V is TRBV2 and J is TRBJ2-5; D is perhaps TRBD2 (6 bases). This CDR3 region has 15 residues. Germline values: CDR1 SNHLY, CDR2 FYNNEI. V was cut by 7 bases and J by 0 bases, with 15 bases left in between.

In its sample, this clone was seen once. The V call is TRBV6-5, the J call TRBJ2-3; 10 bases line up with TRBD2. V lost 10 bases and J lost 4; bases outside the gene matches: 5. The V gene's germline CDR1 is MNHEY and CDR2 SVGAGI. The CDR3 extends over 13 amino acids. CDR3 DNA sequence: TGTGCCACCAGACTAGCGGGCGCAGATACGCAGTATTTT. Translated: CATRLAGADTQYF.

For the CDR3, the DNA is TGTGCCAGCAGCGTTAACAGTGCAACTAATGAAAAACTGTTTTTT. Translated: CASSVNSATNEKLFF. The rearrangement joins TRBV11-3 to TRBJ1-4; D unresolved. Trimming shortened V by 5 bases and J by 0 bases, and 10 bases separated the two germline ends. CDR1 SGHNT and CDR2 YENEEA come from the germline V gene. There are 15 residues in the CDR3.

The V call is TRBV9, the J call TRBJ2-3, with TRBD1 matching over 8 bases. The germline V gene encodes CDR1 SGDLS and CDR2 YYNGEE. J lost 4 bases, V lost 1 base, and 5 bases had no gene match. This CDR3 is 15 amino acids long. The CDR3 sequence is CASSVQQGGSDTQYF. DNA for the CDR3: TGTGCCAGCAGCGTACAACAGGGGGGTTCAGATACGCAGTATTTT.

The chain links TRBV6-5 to TRBJ1-1; 7 bases map to TRBD1. V lost 9 bases, J lost 0 bases, and 4 bases stayed unmatched. The V gene's germline CDR1 is MNHEY and CDR2 SVGAGI. This CDR3 contains 13 residues. As DNA, the CDR3 is TGTGCCAGTAGACAGGGAATGAACACTGAAGCTTTCTTT. This translates into CASRQGMNTEAFF.

The rearrangement links TRBV9 to TRBJ1-1, with D possibly matching TRBD1 (5 bases). Germline CDR1 and CDR2: SGDLS and YYNGEE. Between the trimmed V and J ends, which lost 7 bases and 4 bases, there was a span of 17 bases. The CDR3 covers 14 residues. In DNA form, the CDR3 reads TGTGCCAGCGCCCCAGGGCGTGAAGCCACTGAAGCTTTCTTT. This gives the protein CASAPGREATEAFF.

The gene calls are TRBV19 and TRBJ1-2; 9 bases align to TRBD1. CDR1 LNHDA and CDR2 SQIVND come from the germline V gene (reference sequence). Trimming took 0 bases from V and 6 from J; bases not matched to a gene: 2. The length of the CDR3 is 14 residues. The CDR3 loop reads CASSIENRGHGYTF. The CDR3 DNA sequence: TGTGCCAGTAGTATAGAAAACAGGGGGCATGGCTACACCTTC.